This TCR beta chain was captured by sequencing in a study of T-cell memory formation after mild COVID-19. TCRdb re-called the 5' RACE reads with MiXCR, one entry per CDR3 protein. The table records 500,000 to 650,000 distinct CDR3 sequences, roughly 20% of them present only once. The CDR3 totals 11 residues. Germline loops: CDR1 LNHDA, CDR2 SQIVND (reference sequence). V gave up 9 bases and J gave up 6 bases; unmatched junction bases: 5. The table lists this clonotype with a few counts. The V gene is TRBV19, the J gene TRBJ2-7; TRBD2 agrees at 7 bases. The specimen was PBMCs or a T cell subset sorted from them (not recorded which). This receptor was identified in an adult woman who had mild COVID-19 (a few samples of this study predate the infection). Cell type and time point are not known. In DNA form, the CDR3 reads TGTGCCAGCCAGGGAGGGTTCGAGCAGTACTTC. Protein product: CASQGGFEQYF.